This T cell receptor beta chain was retrieved from a study of blood T cells in healthy people across ages. Alongside a J-beta primer mix, a sample-barcoded 5' primer served in a second PCR lasting about 6 to 12 cycles. Unique molecular identifiers of 12 random nucleotides labeled each cDNA. MiXCR, applied by TCRdb to the 5' RACE reads, yields one record per CDR3 protein. The table lists 850,000 to 1,300,000 distinct CDR3 sequences, 40% to 55% of them singletons. This clonotype has only a few counts. The sequenced sample consisted of blood. The sequence derives from an older woman in good health.

This CDR3 is CSALTPGGGKEKLFF. CDR3 sequence (DNA): TGCAGTGCCCTAACGCCGGGGGGGGGGAAAGAAAAACTGTTTTTT. The chain has TRBV20-1 and TRBJ1-4, with D maybe TRBD1 (5 bases). The germline gives CDR1 DFQATT, CDR2 SNEGSKA (reference sequence). V lost 6 bases and J lost 8, with 22 bases in between. The CDR3 runs 15 residues.